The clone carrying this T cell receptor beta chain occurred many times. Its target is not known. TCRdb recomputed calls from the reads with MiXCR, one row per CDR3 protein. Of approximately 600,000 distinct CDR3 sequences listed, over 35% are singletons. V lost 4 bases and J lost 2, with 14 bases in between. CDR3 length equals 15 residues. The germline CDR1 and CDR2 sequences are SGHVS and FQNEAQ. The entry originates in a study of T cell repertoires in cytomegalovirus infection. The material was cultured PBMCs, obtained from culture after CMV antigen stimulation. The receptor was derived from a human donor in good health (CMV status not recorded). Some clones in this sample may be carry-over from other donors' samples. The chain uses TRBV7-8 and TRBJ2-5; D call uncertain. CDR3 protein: CASSSPPNEQETQYF. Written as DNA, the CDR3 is TGTGCCAGCAGCTCTCCCCCCAACGAACAAGAGACCCAGTACTTC.